This T cell receptor (beta chain) comes out of a study of T cell responses to AZD1222 COVID-19 vaccine. A word on this clone: Its specificity is not known.

The junction had 16 bases not matched to a gene; V was cut back by 4 bases and J by 6 bases. The V gene's germline CDR1 is SEHNR and CDR2 FQNEAQ (reference sequence). This CDR3 comprises 17 residues. General observations from the study: Most donors were white British and more were female, and clonal diversity was possibly underestimated. Vaccine-associated CD4 TCRs ranged over spike, dominating at 160-218 and 743-854. Repertoires were collected only later (after the peak T cell response had occurred).

Libraries were prepared by immunoSEQ multiplex PCR; TCRdb keeps only in-frame clonotypes and omits some of them. The sample consists of 90,000 to 120,000 clones, over 80% of them appearing once. This sequence was found in an adult who received the AZD1222 COVID-19 vaccine. Here the sequenced sample was peripheral blood, taken 28 days after the second AZD1222 dose. The V and J genes are TRBV7-9 and TRBJ2-7, with 9 bases matching TRBD2. The CDR3 DNA sequence: TGTGCCAGCAGCTCACCCCCACAGACTAGCGGAGGGGTCGAGCAGTACTTC. This translates into CASSSPPQTSGGVEQYF.